Presented here are 10 T cell receptor beta chains from one specimen sequenced in a study of blood T cell repertoires in COVID-19. The protocol was immunoSEQ multiplex PCR, while the TCRdb copy is restricted to in-frame clones and leaves out a portion. The sample shows about 280,000 clones, roughly 88% of them seen only once. Material: PBMCs or T cells enriched from blood (not recorded which). Source of these receptors: a woman aged 25 to 45 who had recovered from COVID-19.

The chain links TRBV4-3 to TRBJ2-3; 7 nucleotides match TRBD2. Germline-derived CDR1 and CDR2 are LGHNA and YSLEER. V trimming: 6 bases; J trimming: 2 bases; junction bases outside the gene matches: 11. The CDR3 runs to 16 residues. In nucleotides, the CDR3 is TGCGCCAGCAGTTTAAGTGGCACTAGCGCCACAGATACGCAGTATTTT. Translated, it gives CASSLSGTSATDTQYF.

The chain recombines TRBV24-1 with TRBJ1-2; 8 bases are a match to TRBD1. The CDR3 covers 16 residues. Trimming took 4 bases from V and 2 from J; bases not matched to a gene: 8. CDR1 is KGHDR, CDR2 SFDVKD, per germline. CDR3 loop: CATSERSGGPNYGYTF. The CDR3 region has the DNA TGTGCCACCAGTGAGAGATCAGGGGGCCCGAACTATGGCTACACCTTC.

The chain has TRBV7-2 and TRBJ1-2, with D maybe TRBD1 (6 bases). Germline V gene data show CDR1 as SGHTA and CDR2 as FQGNSA. CDR3 length equals 12 residues. The germline V and J ends were trimmed by 3 bases and 6 bases, with 8 bases remaining between them. The CDR3 protein is CASSFSGDGYTF. The CDR3, as DNA: TGTGCCAGCAGCTTTTCAGGGGATGGCTACACCTTC.

The sample holds one count of this clone. The chain joins TRBV29-1 to TRBJ1-1; unclear D gene. The CDR3 has 12 amino acids. The V end lost 7 bases, the J end lost 1 base, and 10 bases lay between the germline ends. CDR1 is SQVTM, CDR2 ANQGSEA, per germline. CDR3 coding DNA: TGCAGCGCTAGTAAAACGAACACTGAAGCTTTCTTT. Encoded protein: CSASKTNTEAFF.

The V and J genes are TRBV24-1 and TRBJ2-1, with 7 bases fitting TRBD2. J lost 4 bases, V lost 2 bases, and 10 bases had no gene match. Germline CDR1 is KGHDR and CDR2 is SFDVKD. This CDR3 is built from 17 residues. CDR3 sequence (DNA): TGTGCCACCAGTGATTCAAGTCTAGCGGATATATACAATGAGCAGTTCTTC. Protein sequence: CATSDSSLADIYNEQFF.

The chain joins TRBV30 to TRBJ2-2; TRBD1 is a possible D gene (6 bases). This CDR3 region has 15 residues. Germline V gene lookup returns CDR1 GTSNPN and CDR2 SVGIG (reference sequence). V was pared by 1 base and J by 4 bases, with 13 bases between. In DNA, the CDR3 is TGTGCCTGGAGTGCAACAGGGTGGGGCACCGGGGAGCTGTTTTTT. Its translation is CAWSATGWGTGELFF.

This clone was recorded once. V and J are TRBV27 and TRBJ2-7; the match to TRBD2 covers 12 bases. The CDR3 totals 13 residues. Trimming removed 8 bases from V and 5 bases from J; junction bases left unmatched: 4. Germline V CDR1 and CDR2: MNHEY, SMNVEV (reference sequence). CDR3 nucleotide sequence: TGTGCCAGCGCTAGCGGGAGGGCCGACGAGCAGTACTTC. Protein sequence: CASASGRADEQYF.

The V gene is TRBV3-1 (or the pseudogene TRBV3-2), the J gene TRBJ1-2, with 7 bases identical to TRBD1. The germline CDR1 and CDR2 sequences are LGHDT and YNNKEL (reference sequence). The CDR3 loop spans 13 amino acids. The V gene end was trimmed by 4 bases and the J gene end by 8 bases; junction bases not matched to a gene: 7. The CDR3 here is CASSPTGPRGYTF. The CDR3 coding sequence is TGTGCCAGCAGCCCGACAGGGCCGCGGGGCTACACCTTC.

CDR3 in amino acids: CASSDSTGGDGYTF. CDR3 nucleotides: TGTGCCAGCAGTGACTCGACAGGGGGTGATGGCTACACCTTC. The J gene is TRBJ1-2, the V gene TRBV6-4; 9 nucleotides agree with TRBD1. Per the germline V gene, CDR1 is MRHNA and CDR2 is SNTAGT. V lost 0 bases, J lost 6 bases, and 2 bases stayed unmatched. The CDR3 loop spans 14 amino acids.

This chain connects TRBV4-1 to TRBJ1-5; 8 positions agree with TRBD1. V lost 1 base to trimming and J lost 6 bases; unmatched junction nucleotides: 5. This CDR3 has 15 residues. The germline gives CDR1 MGHRA, CDR2 YSYEKL. The CDR3 DNA is TGCGCCAGCAGCCAAGTCCAGGGGGCCGGTCAGCCCCAGCATTTT. It is translated as CASSQVQGAGQPQHF.